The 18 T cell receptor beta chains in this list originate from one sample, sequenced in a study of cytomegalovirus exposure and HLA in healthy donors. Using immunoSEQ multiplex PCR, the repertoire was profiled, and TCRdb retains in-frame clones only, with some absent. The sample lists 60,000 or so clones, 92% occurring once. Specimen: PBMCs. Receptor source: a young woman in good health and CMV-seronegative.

The CDR3: CASSPDGAGDTQYF. The DNA of the CDR3 is TGTGCCAGCTCACCGGATGGGGCCGGAGATACGCAGTATTTT. V and J are TRBV18 and TRBJ2-3, with a possible D match to TRBD1 (5 bases). CDR1 is KGHSH, CDR2 LQKENI, per germline. CDR3 length: 14 amino acids. Deletions cut 3 bases from V and 5 bases from J, with 12 bases between.

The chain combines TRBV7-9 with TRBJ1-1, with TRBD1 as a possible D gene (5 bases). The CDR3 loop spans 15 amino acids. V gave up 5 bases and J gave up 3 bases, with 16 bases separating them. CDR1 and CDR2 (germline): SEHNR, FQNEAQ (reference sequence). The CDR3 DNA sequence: TGTGCCAGCAGCCCAGCTGGGTGGGGGGACACTGAAGCTTTCTTT. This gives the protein CASSPAGWGDTEAFF.

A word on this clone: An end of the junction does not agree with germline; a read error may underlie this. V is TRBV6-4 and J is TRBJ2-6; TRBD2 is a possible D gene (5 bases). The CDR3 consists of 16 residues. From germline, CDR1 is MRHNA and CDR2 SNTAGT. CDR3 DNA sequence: TGTGCCAGCAGGGACTTAACAGTCTCTGGGGCCAACGTCCTGACTTTC. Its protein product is CASRDLTVSGANVLTF.

The CDR3 coding sequence is TGCGCCAGCATCTCCTCACCGACAGGGCCATTCAATGAGCAGTTCTTC. This gives the protein CASISSPTGPFNEQFF. The rearrangement links TRBV4-1 to TRBJ2-1, with 7 bases matching TRBD1. V shed 7 bases and J 6 bases; nucleotides not matched to a gene: 15. The CDR3 is 16 amino acids. Looked up from germline, CDR1 is MGHRA and CDR2 is YSYEKL.

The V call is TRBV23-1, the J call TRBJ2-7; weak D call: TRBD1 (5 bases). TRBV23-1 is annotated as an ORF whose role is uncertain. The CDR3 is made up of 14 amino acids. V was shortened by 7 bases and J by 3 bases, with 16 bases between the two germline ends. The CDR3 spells CASIRRQPHYEQYF. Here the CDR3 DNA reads TGCGCCAGCATTCGCCGACAGCCTCACTACGAGCAGTACTTC.

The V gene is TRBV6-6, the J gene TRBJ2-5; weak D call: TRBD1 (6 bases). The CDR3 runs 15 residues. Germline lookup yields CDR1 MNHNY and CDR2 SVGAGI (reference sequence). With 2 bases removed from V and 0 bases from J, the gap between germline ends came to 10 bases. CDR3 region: CASSYGTGNQETQYF. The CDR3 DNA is TGTGCCAGCAGTTACGGCACAGGGAACCAAGAGACCCAGTACTTC.

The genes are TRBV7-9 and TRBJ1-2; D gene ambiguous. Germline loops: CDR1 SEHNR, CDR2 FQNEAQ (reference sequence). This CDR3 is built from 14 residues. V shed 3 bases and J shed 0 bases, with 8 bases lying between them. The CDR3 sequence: CASSLGSTNYGYTF. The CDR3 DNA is TGTGCCAGCAGCTTGGGCAGCACTAACTATGGCTACACCTTC. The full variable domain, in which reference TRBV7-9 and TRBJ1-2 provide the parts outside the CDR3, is DTGVSQNPRHKITKRGQNVTFRCDPISEHNRLYWYRQTLGQGPEFLTYFQNEAQLEKSRLLSDRFSAERPKGSFSTLEIQRTEQGDSAMYLCASSLGSTNYGYTFGSGTRLTVV.

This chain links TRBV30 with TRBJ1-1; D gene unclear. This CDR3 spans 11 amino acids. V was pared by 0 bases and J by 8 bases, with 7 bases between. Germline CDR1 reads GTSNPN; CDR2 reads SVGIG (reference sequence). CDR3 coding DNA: TGTGCCTGGAGTGTTACAGACGAAGCTTTCTTT. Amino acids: CAWSVTDEAFF.

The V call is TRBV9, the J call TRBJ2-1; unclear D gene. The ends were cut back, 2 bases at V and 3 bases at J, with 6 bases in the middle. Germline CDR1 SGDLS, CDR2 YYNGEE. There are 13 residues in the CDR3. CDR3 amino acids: CASSVNSYNEQFF. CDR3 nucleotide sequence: TGTGCCAGCAGCGTTAATAGCTACAATGAGCAGTTCTTC.

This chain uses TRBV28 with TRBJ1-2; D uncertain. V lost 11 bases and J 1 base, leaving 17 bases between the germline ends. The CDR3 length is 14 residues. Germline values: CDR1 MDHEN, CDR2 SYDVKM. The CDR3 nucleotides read TGTGCCGCCAGAGGTCCCCACCTTAACTATGGCTACACCTTC. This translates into CAARGPHLNYGYTF.

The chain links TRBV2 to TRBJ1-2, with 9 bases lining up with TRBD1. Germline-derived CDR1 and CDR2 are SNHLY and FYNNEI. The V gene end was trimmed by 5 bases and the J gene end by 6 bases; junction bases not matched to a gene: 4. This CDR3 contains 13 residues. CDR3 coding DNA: TGTGCCAGCAGTTTGACAGGGGGGAATGGCTACACCTTC. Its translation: CASSLTGGNGYTF.

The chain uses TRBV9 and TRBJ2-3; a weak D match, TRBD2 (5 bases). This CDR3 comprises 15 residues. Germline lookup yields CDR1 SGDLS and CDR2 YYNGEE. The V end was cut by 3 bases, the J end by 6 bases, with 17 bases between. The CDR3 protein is CASSGLGLRMDTQYF. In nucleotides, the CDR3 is TGTGCCAGCAGCGGGCTAGGACTGCGGATGGATACGCAGTATTTT.

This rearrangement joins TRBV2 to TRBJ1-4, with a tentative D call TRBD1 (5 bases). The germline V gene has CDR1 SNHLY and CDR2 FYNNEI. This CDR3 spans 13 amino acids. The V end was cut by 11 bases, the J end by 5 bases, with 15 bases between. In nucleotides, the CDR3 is TGTGCCGGTCGCGGACAAGAGAATGAAAAACTGTTTTTT. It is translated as CAGRGQENEKLFF.

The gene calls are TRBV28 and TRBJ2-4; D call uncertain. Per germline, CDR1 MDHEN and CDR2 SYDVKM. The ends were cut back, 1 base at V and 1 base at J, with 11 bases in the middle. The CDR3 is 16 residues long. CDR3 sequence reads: CASSLYTSRAKNIQYF. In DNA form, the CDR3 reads TGTGCCAGCAGTTTATATACCTCCCGGGCCAAAAACATTCAGTACTTC.

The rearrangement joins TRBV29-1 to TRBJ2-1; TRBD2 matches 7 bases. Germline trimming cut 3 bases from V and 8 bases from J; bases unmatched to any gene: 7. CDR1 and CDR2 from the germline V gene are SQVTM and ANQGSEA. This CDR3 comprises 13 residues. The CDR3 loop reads CSVDVVGGDEQFF. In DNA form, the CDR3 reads TGCAGCGTTGATGTTGTTGGGGGGGATGAGCAGTTCTTC.

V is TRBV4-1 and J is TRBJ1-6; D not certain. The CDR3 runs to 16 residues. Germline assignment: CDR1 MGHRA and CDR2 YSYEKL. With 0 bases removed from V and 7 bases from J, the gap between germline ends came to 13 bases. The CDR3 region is CASSQDEAAGNSPLHF. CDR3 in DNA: TGCGCCAGCAGCCAAGATGAGGCCGCTGGGAATTCACCCCTCCACTTT.

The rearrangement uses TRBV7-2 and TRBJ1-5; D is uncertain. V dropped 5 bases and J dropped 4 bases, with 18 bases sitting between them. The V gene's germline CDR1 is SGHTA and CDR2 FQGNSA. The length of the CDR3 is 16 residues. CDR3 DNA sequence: TGTGCCAGCAGCCCACTAAATGGGTTGGTTAATCAGCCCCAGCATTTT. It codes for CASSPLNGLVNQPQHF.

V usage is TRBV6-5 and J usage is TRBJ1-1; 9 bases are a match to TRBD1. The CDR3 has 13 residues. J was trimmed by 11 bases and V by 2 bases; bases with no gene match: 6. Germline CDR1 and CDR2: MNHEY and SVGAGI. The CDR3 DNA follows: TGTGCCAGCAGTTACGGGACAGGGTTATTCGCTTTCTTT. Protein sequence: CASSYGTGLFAFF.